This T cell receptor beta chain emerged from a study of blood T cell repertoires in COVID-19. Study in general: There were acute and convalescent COVID-19 samples, and they came from the United States, Italy and Spain. In each case, the material was cDNA or gDNA derived from T cells, B-cell-depleted T cells, or PBMCs.

This CDR3 spans 17 amino acids. The germline gives CDR1 SGHNT, CDR2 YYREEE (reference sequence). J lost 2 bases, V lost 3 bases, and 10 bases had no gene match. In the source study's methods: Reference gene primers were amplified, and this amplification served to estimate nucleated cell counts. Here immunoSEQ multiplex PCR was the method, and the copy in TCRdb shows in-frame clones only, minus some. D and trimming were read from the DNA, whereas the V and J calls and clone size are those reported in that table. The table includes just over 150,000 clones, more than 80% detected once. The receptor's source is a woman in her 40s with acute or convalescent COVID-19. The sample was peripheral blood. The chain is built from TRBV5-4 and TRBJ2-1; 8 nucleotides line up with TRBD2. CDR3 DNA sequence: TGTGCCAGCAGCTCCCACGACGGGGGGGTTGCCTACAATGAGCAGTTCTTC. This sequence encodes CASSSHDGGVAYNEQFF.